Below are 4 T cell receptor beta chains sequenced from a single sample in a study of cytomegalovirus exposure and HLA in healthy donors. PCR primers comprised 60 Vbeta and 13 Jbeta primers. Only in-frame clones appear in the TCRdb table, and some are missing; sequencing was by immunoSEQ multiplex PCR. The sample consists of about 180,000 clones, 80% of them appearing once. Sequencing input: PBMCs. The receptor set was obtained from a woman aged 45-60 years in good health and CMV-seropositive.

This sequence joins TRBV7-3 and TRBJ2-1; D gene unclear. Germline V gives CDR1 SGHTA, CDR2 FQGTGA. V shed 3 bases and J shed 0 bases, with 3 bases lying between them. This CDR3 comprises 13 residues. The CDR3 spells CASSFYSYNEQFF. The CDR3 DNA is TGTGCCAGCAGCTTCTACTCCTACAATGAGCAGTTCTTC.

A few counts support this clone. This chain joins TRBV18 and TRBJ2-1, with 10 positions matching TRBD1. Trimming at V came to 5 bases and at J to 4 bases, leaving 8 bases not matched to a gene. Germline V gene sequence: CDR1 KGHSH, CDR2 LQKENI. The CDR3 is made up of 16 amino acids. This CDR3 reads CASSNVDRGPYNEQFF. DNA for the CDR3: TGTGCCAGCTCAAACGTCGACAGGGGGCCATACAATGAGCAGTTCTTC.

The V gene is TRBV6-1, the J gene TRBJ2-3, with TRBD1 matching over 7 bases. V trimming: 5 bases; J trimming: 2 bases; junction bases outside the gene matches: 7. The CDR3 loop spans 15 amino acids. Looked up from germline, CDR1 is MNHNS and CDR2 is SASEGT. This CDR3 is CASSRDRPFTDTQYF. CDR3 nucleotide sequence: TGTGCCAGCAGTCGGGACAGACCCTTCACAGATACGCAGTATTTT.

The J gene is TRBJ2-1, the V gene TRBV27, with 9 bases lining up with TRBD2. Unmatched junction bases numbered 17, after V lost 4 bases and J lost 4 bases. CDR1 is MNHEY and CDR2 is SMNVEV in the germline V gene (reference sequence). The CDR3 has 19 amino acids. For the CDR3, the DNA is TGTGCCAGCAGTTCTCTCAATCTAGCGGGGAACACTTTTTACAATGAGCAGTTCTTC. This codes for CASSSLNLAGNTFYNEQFF.